Listed below are T cell receptor beta chains from one sample, sequenced in a study of blood T cell repertoires in COVID-19. TCRdb's copy holds only in-frame clones and misses some; the assay was immunoSEQ multiplex PCR. The sample has 220,000 or so clones, approximately 80% seen once. What was sequenced was PBMCs or T cells enriched from blood (not recorded which). The receptor source for this set is a woman aged 55-70 years who had recovered from COVID-19. Each CDR3 is given with its conserved first and last residue. A D gene is named only where the DNA matches it firmly. Rows give clone size only sometimes, using once, few, many, or a class for an expanded clone.

-,TRBJ2-7,14,TRBD1,TRBV18,TGTGCCAGCTCACAAACCGGACAGGTCTACGAGCAGTACTTC,CASSQTGQVYEQYF
-,TRBJ1-4,15,-,TRBV7-2,TGTGCCAGCAGCCCCACAGTTGCAACTAATGAAAAACTGTTTTTT,CASSPTVATNEKLFF
-,TRBJ2-7,14,-,TRBV3-1/TRBV3-2,TGTGCCAGCAGCCAGCGGACTGGACCCTACGAGCAGTACTTC,CASSQRTGPYEQYF
-,TRBJ1-1,15,-,TRBV18,TGTGCCAGCTCATCCACTTCACAGCAGAACACTGAAGCTTTCTTT,CASSSTSQQNTEAFF
-,TRBJ2-7,10,-,TRBV20-1,TGCAGTGCGAGGGAAGTTCGAGAGTACTTC,CSAREVREYF
few,TRBJ2-7,15,-,TRBV7-9,TGTGCCAGCAGCATTTCTAGCTTAAGCTCCTACGAGCAGTACTTC,CASSISSLSSYEQYF
-,TRBJ1-2,15,-,TRBV19,TGTGCCAGTAGTTTGTACGGACGGCGGGACTATGGCTACACCTTC,CASSLYGRRDYGYTF
-,TRBJ2-5,16,TRBD2,TRBV7-2,TGTGCCAGCAGCTTGACGACTAGCGGGGGGTATGAGACCCAGTACTTC,CASSLTTSGGYETQYF
-,TRBJ2-3,15,TRBD2,TRBV25-1,TGTGCCAGCAGTGCGACTAGCGGCCTCACAGATACGCAGTATTTT,CASSATSGLTDTQYF
few,TRBJ2-3,13,-,TRBV18,TGTGCCAGCTCACCCAGGGTTACAGATACGCAGTATTTT,CASSPRVTDTQYF
-,TRBJ1-5,14,TRBD1,TRBV7-2,TGTGCCAGCAGCTTAGGACAGGGAGTAGCGGCCCAGCATTTT,CASSLGQGVAAQHF
few,TRBJ2-4,14,TRBD1,TRBV3-1/TRBV3-2,TGTGCCAGCAGCCAAAGCCGACCGGGACAGGGAAAGTACTTC,CASSQSRPGQGKYF
-,TRBJ2-7,15,TRBD1,TRBV7-2,TGTGCCAGCAGCTTAACCGGGACAGGGGCCAACGAGCAGTACTTC,CASSLTGTGANEQYF
-,TRBJ1-6,16,TRBD1,TRBV20-1,TGCAGTGCTAGTAATTACGTTGGGACAGGAAATTCACCCCTCCACTTT,CSASNYVGTGNSPLHF
-,TRBJ2-3,17,TRBD2,TRBV14,TGTGCCAGCAGCCCCCCAGCGGGGGGGCCGAGCACAGATACGCAGTATTTT,CASSPPAGGPSTDTQYF
-,TRBJ2-7,14,TRBD2,TRBV6-5,TGTGCCAGCGGGAGGGATACTAGGACCTACGAGCAGTACTTC,CASGRDTRTYEQYF
-,TRBJ2-1,13,-,TRBV3-1/TRBV3-2,TGTGCCAGCAGCCAAGATCGAGGGTTTGAGCAGTTCTTC,CASSQDRGFEQFF
-,TRBJ1-3,19,-,TRBV23-1,TGCGCCAGCATATCTCTGGACCGCGACGGATTCCCTACGGGGAACACCATATATTTT,CASISLDRDGFPTGNTIYF
once,TRBJ1-2,12,TRBD1,TRBV7-8,TGTGCCACACAGGGGGGTCCGTATGGCTACACCTTC,CATQGGPYGYTF
-,TRBJ2-7,14,TRBD1,TRBV18,TGTGCCAGCTCCCTTCGGACAGGGGGCGACGAGCAGTACTTC,CASSLRTGGDEQYF
once,TRBJ2-7,17,TRBD1,TRBV2,TGTGCCAGCAGTGATGCCCGGGACAGGGGGCTTAATTACGAGCAGTACTTC,CASSDARDRGLNYEQYF
-,TRBJ1-3,13,-,TRBV18,TGTGCCAGCTCACCAAGTGAGGGAAACACCATATATTTT,CASSPSEGNTIYF
-,TRBJ1-1,15,-,TRBV5-1,TGCGCCAGCAGCTTGGTTCCAGGGATGAACACTGAAGCTTTCTTT,CASSLVPGMNTEAFF
-,TRBJ1-5,18,TRBD1,TRBV6-2/TRBV6-3,TGTGCCAGCAGTTTTGACAGGGACCGGGCGAGTAGCAATCAGCCCCAGCATTTT,CASSFDRDRASSNQPQHF
-,TRBJ1-1,15,TRBD1,TRBV5-1,TGCGCCAGCAGCTTGGGAGACAGGGTGTGGACTGAAGCTTTCTTT,CASSLGDRVWTEAFF
-,TRBJ1-4,15,TRBD1,TRBV25-1,TGTGCCAGCAGCAGTACAGGGGGGCGGAATGAAAAACTGTTTTTT,CASSSTGGRNEKLFF
-,TRBJ1-5,17,TRBD1,TRBV18,TGTGCCAGCTCACCGGGACAGAACTATTATAGCAATCAGCCCCAGCATTTT,CASSPGQNYYSNQPQHF
-,TRBJ1-2,11,TRBD1,TRBV29-1,TGCAGCGTACGGACAGGGGGCGACTACACCTTC,CSVRTGGDYTF
-,TRBJ2-1,14,TRBD2,TRBV27,TGTGCCAGCAAGGCTAGCGGGGGGTACAATGAGCAGTTCTTC,CASKASGGYNEQFF
-,TRBJ2-3,16,TRBD2,TRBV7-3,TGTGCCAGCAGCGCCCCGGGACTAGGCCGCACAGATACGCAGTATTTT,CASSAPGLGRTDTQYF
-,TRBJ2-2,15,TRBD2,TRBV5-1,TGCGCCAGCAGACTAGCGGAGATCAACACCGGGGAGCTGTTTTTT,CASRLAEINTGELFF
-,TRBJ2-5,17,TRBD2,TRBV7-2,TGTGCCAGCAGCTTAGCGATCCGAGCGGGAGGCGGAGAGACCCAGTACTTC,CASSLAIRAGGGETQYF